This T cell receptor (beta chain) appears in the sequencing data of a study of CD8+ T cells in alopecia areata. The study's findings and limits: TCR sharing across patients was less clear than in mice, possibly HLA-related.

Alopecia areata patients provided lesional scalp punch biopsies and peripheral blood. The CDR3 is made up of 14 amino acids. V was clipped by 2 bases and J by 4 bases; unmatched bases: 3. In germline, CDR1 is SGHTA, CDR2 FQGNSA. This clone was recorded a few times. Its target is unknown. Sequencing used cDNA as its template, made by extracting RNA and reverse transcribing it. Some clones are missing from TCRdb's copy, which holds only in-frame ones; the method was immunoSEQ multiplex PCR. The sample shows roughly 130,000 clones, 45% to 60% of them seen only once. This clonotype was sampled from a human donor with alopecia areata. This rearrangement joins TRBV7-2 to TRBJ2-5; 8 bases match TRBD2. Sequences were derived from CD4+ T cells sorted from blood, sampled at week 0. DNA of the CDR3: TGTGCCAGCAGCTTAAACGGGGGGGTAGAGACCCAGTACTTC. It encodes CASSLNGGVETQYF.